This paragraph reports one T cell receptor (beta chain). Antigen: not known. Clones were read by immunoSEQ multiplex PCR, and TCRdb kept only the in-frame ones, dropping some. The table shows 100,000 to 150,000 clones, with around 90% occurring only once. These data originate in a study of cytomegalovirus exposure and HLA in healthy donors. Whole-study results and caveats: Three chains linked to CMV were shown in vitro to be specific for CMV antigens. Overall, approximately 180 TCR beta chains were annotated as cytomegalovirus-associated.

The V gene's germline CDR1 is SGHRS and CDR2 YFSETQ. This CDR3 has 12 residues. V was pared by 6 bases and J by 6 bases, with 12 bases between. The sequencing input was PBMCs. The genes are TRBV5-1 and TRBJ1-1; D not certain. This clonotype originated in a woman aged 18-35 years in good health and CMV-seronegative. The CDR3 reads CASTSGKSEAFF. CDR3 DNA sequence: TGCGCCAGCACCAGCGGTAAGTCTGAAGCTTTCTTT.